The sequence of this T cell receptor (beta chain) was determined in a study of monozygotic twins with inflammatory bowel disease. Findings and limits, study-wide: Repertoire similarity did not differ between concordant and discordant twins, perhaps due to limited power.

Turning to this clonotype: Its antigen is still unknown.

UMIs were attached via template switching, each with a 6-nucleotide sample barcode. Following a re-call of the 5' RACE reads, TCRdb has one entry per CDR3 protein and lacks DNA. The repertoire table contains 350,000 to 400,000 distinct CDR3 sequences. Germline CDR1 and CDR2: SGDLS and YYNGEE. This CDR3 comprises 19 residues. The receptor was derived from a human donor with ulcerative colitis or Crohn's disease, or a healthy co-twin of an affected twin (not recorded which). Sequencing was done on a sample of blood. The chain combines TRBV9 with TRBJ1-3; the D gene TCRdb calls, TRBD1, cannot be checked with no DNA. The CDR3 loop reads CASSVESHPGTGRGHTIYF.